The clone carrying this TCR beta chain was found a few times. The cohort comprised adults aged 18 to 89 years residing in about two dozen US areas. Clinical histories supplied by participants themselves formed the basis of cohort assignment. In the source study's methods: Amplification from reference gene primers served as the basis for estimated nucleated cell counts. The table came from immunoSEQ multiplex PCR; TCRdb's copy has only in-frame clones and leaves some out. The D gene and trimming were derived from the DNA, and the V and J assignments and clone size from that table. The data contain approximately 200,000 clones, about 90% of them seen just once; the ten biggest clones take up approximately 2.4%. This specimen comes from a study of blood T cell repertoires in COVID-19. Background on the study: T cells, B-cell-depleted T cells, or PBMCs provided the cDNA or gDNA that served as material.

This CDR3 has 13 residues. Germline CDR1 KGHDR, CDR2 SFDVKD. V shed 4 bases and J shed 5 bases, with 10 bases lying between them. The sequenced sample consisted of PBMCs or T cells enriched from blood (not recorded which). V is TRBV24-1 and J is TRBJ2-5; D is ambiguous. The sequence was obtained from a woman aged 25 to 39 who had recovered from COVID-19. CDR3 region: CATSDAAKETQYF. The CDR3 nucleotides read TGTGCCACCAGTGACGCGGCCAAGGAGACCCAGTACTTC.